This TCR beta chain was profiled in a study of OX40 agonist ivuxolimab in advanced cancers. About the research overall: People in dose escalation had one of these cancers: hepatocellular carcinoma, melanoma, renal cell or head and neck cancer. Points from the study as a whole: In general, CD8+ T cells held more expanded clones than CD4+ did, on average.

The ends lost 1 base at V and 2 bases at J; junction bases unmatched: 4. CDR1 and CDR2 (germline): LGHNA, YSLEER. This CDR3 has 17 amino acids. Blood specimens came from baseline, cycle 4 day 1, and cycle 7 day 1. TCRdb keeps only in-frame clones here, not all; method: immunoSEQ multiplex PCR. The repertoire has approximately 32,000 clones, about 92% of them found once; the top ten carry approximately 10%. On this clone: The antigen is undetermined.

Sequences were derived from CD4+ or CD8+ T cells sorted from blood, sampled in a trial of the OX40 agonist ivuxolimab. This TCR was recovered from an adult with an advanced solid tumor such as melanoma, head and neck, liver or kidney cancer. This sequence joins TRBV4-3 and TRBJ2-3; 12 bases are shared with TRBD2. CDR3 sequence reads: CASSQAGLAGDTDTQYF. CDR3 nucleotides: TGCGCCAGCAGCCAAGCGGGACTAGCGGGTGACACAGATACGCAGTATTTT.